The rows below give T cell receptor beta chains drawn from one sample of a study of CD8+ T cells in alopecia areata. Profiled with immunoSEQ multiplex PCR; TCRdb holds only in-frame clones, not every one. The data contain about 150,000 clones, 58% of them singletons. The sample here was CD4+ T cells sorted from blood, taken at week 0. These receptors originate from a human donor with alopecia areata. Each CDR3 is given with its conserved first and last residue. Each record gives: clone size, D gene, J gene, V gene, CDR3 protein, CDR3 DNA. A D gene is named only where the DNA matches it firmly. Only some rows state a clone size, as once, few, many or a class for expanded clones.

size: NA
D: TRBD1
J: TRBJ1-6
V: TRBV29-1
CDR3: CSVRTGDGSPLHF
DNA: TGCAGCGTTAGGACAGGGGATGGGTCACCCCTCCACTTT

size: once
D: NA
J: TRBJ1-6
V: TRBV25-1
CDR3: CASRTWVSSPLHF
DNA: TGTGCCAGCAGAACGTGGGTTAGTTCACCCCTCCACTTT

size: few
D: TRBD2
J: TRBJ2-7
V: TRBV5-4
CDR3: CASSLELAGGYEQYF
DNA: TGTGCCAGCAGCTTGGAACTAGCGGGGGGATACGAGCAGTACTTC

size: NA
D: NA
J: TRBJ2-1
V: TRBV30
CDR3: CAWWRGSYNEQFF
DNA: TGTGCCTGGTGGAGGGGCTCCTACAATGAGCAGTTCTTC

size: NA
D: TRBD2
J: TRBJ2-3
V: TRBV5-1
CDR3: CASSGTSGSTDTQYF
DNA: TGCGCCAGCAGCGGGACTAGCGGGAGCACAGATACGCAGTATTTT

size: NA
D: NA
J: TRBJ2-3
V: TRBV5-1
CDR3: CASTPARPTDTQYF
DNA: TGCGCCAGCACCCCCGCACGACCCACAGATACGCAGTATTTT

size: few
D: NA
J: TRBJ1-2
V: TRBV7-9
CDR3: CASSLVGVGYTF
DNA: TGTGCCAGCAGCTTAGTTGGGGTTGGCTACACCTTC

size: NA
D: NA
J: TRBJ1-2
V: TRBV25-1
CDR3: CASSEEGRAGYTF
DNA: TGTGCCAGCAGTGAAGAGGGTAGGGCTGGCTACACCTTC

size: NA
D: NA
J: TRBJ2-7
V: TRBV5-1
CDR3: CASSSNYEQYF
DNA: TGCGCCAGCAGCTCGAACTACGAGCAGTACTTC

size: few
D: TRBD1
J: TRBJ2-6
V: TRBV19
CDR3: CASSPSGTGGAGANVLTF
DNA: TGTGCCAGTAGTCCCTCCGGGACAGGGGGCGCTGGGGCCAACGTCCTGACTTTC

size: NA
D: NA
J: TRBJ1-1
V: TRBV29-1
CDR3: CSVRDSPEAFF
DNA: TGCAGCGTCCGGGACTCTCCTGAAGCTTTCTTT

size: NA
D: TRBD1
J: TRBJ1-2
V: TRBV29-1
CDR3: CSSRGQNYGYTF
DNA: TGCAGCTCAAGGGGGCAGAACTATGGCTACACCTTC

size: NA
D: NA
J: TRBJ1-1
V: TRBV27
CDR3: CASSSQGNTEAFF
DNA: TGTGCCAGCAGTTCACAGGGAAACACTGAAGCTTTCTTT

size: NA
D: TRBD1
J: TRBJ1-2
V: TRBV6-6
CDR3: CASTQGGNYGYTF
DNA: TGTGCCAGCACCCAGGGGGGGAACTATGGCTACACCTTC

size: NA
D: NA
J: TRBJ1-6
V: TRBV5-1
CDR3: CASSFGQTNSPLHF
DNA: TGCGCCAGCAGCTTTGGGCAGACCAATTCACCCCTCCACTTT

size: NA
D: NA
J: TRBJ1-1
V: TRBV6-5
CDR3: CASSYARPDTEAFF
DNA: TGTGCCAGCAGTTACGCCCGCCCCGACACTGAAGCTTTCTTT

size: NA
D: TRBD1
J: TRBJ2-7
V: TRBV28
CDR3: CASSLNRGEQYF
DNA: TGTGCCAGCAGTCTCAACAGGGGGGAACAGTACTTC

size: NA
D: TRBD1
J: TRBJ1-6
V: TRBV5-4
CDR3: CASSRRDRRDSPLHF
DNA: TGTGCCAGCAGCCGTCGGGACAGGCGAGATTCACCCCTCCACTTT

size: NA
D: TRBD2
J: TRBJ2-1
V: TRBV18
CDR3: CASSPPPSGGAYSEQFF
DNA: TGTGCCAGCTCACCACCTCCTAGCGGGGGGGCTTACAGTGAGCAGTTCTTC